The 17 T cell receptor beta chains given below trace back to one sample, sequenced in a study of CD8 T cells in Susac syndrome. With random hexamers, 0.5 to 1 ug RNA was reverse transcribed. TCRdb analysed the immunoSEQ multiplex PCR reads with MiXCR anew, one entry per CDR3 protein. The profile covers about 280,000 distinct CDR3 sequences, with 85% appearing a single time and over 0.095% taken by the ten largest. The material sequenced was CD8+ T cells from PBMCs. The origin of the receptors is a human donor with multiple sclerosis.

This clonotype was detected only once. The junction departs from the called germline gene at one end, perhaps through a read error. The chain has TRBV27 and TRBJ1-2; 7 bases agree with TRBD1. Germline lookup yields CDR1 MNHEY and CDR2 SMNVEV (reference sequence). This CDR3 is 13 amino acids long. CDR3 region: CASSLSPGTEDIF. The CDR3 nucleotides are TGTGCCAGCAGTTTATCTCCCGGGACAGAAGACATCTTC.

The chain is built from TRBV28 and TRBJ2-1; D is possibly TRBD2 (5 bases). The CDR3 has 14 amino acids. Trimming stripped 6 bases from V and 6 bases from J, with 15 bases between. Germline V gene data show CDR1 as MDHEN and CDR2 as SYDVKM. CDR3: CASRSFTEANEQFF. DNA of the CDR3: TGTGCCAGCAGATCCTTTACGGAGGCCAATGAGCAGTTCTTC.

This chain uses TRBV28 with TRBJ2-4, with D possibly matching TRBD1 (5 bases). Trimming removed 6 bases from V and 1 base from J, with 16 bases in between. In germline, CDR1 is MDHEN, CDR2 SYDVKM. The CDR3 is 16 amino acids. The CDR3, as DNA: TGTGCCAGCAGAGCTAGGGGTGTGGGGGCCAAAAACATTCAGTACTTC. Amino acids: CASRARGVGAKNIQYF.

The V call is TRBV21-1, the J call TRBJ2-7; the D call TRBD1 from the table was never checked on the DNA. TRBV21-1 is a recognized pseudogene. The CDR3 is made up of 16 amino acids. The CDR3 coding sequence is TGTGCCAGCAGCTATCCGGGACAGGGATTAAAATACGAGCAGTACTTC. Its protein product is CASSYPGQGLKYEQYF.

The V gene is TRBV6-1, the J gene TRBJ2-2, with TRBD1 identical over 7 bases. The V and J ends lost 5 bases and 6 bases, in that order; junction bases with no gene match: 6. The germline V gene encodes CDR1 MNHNS and CDR2 SASEGT. The CDR3 runs 14 residues. CDR3 residues: CASSPTQGPGELFF. DNA for the CDR3: TGTGCCAGCAGTCCCACACAGGGGCCCGGGGAGCTGTTTTTT.

The CDR3 bases are TGTGCCAGTATGAACACTGGGGATCCCGTCTACGAGCAGTACTTC. Translating it yields CASMNTGDPVYEQYF. The chain is built from TRBV19 and TRBJ2-7; D is ambiguous. In germline, CDR1 is LNHDA, CDR2 SQIVND (reference sequence). V gave up 7 bases and J gave up 3 bases, with 19 bases separating them. The CDR3 spans 15 residues.

V is TRBV27 and J is TRBJ2-7; TRBD2 is a possible D gene (6 bases). The germline V and J ends were trimmed by 9 bases and 3 bases, with 15 bases remaining between them. This CDR3 is 13 amino acids long. Germline V CDR1 and CDR2: MNHEY, SMNVEV (reference sequence). The CDR3 loop reads CASSTFSGYEQYF. The CDR3 region has the DNA TGTGCCAGTTCGACCTTTAGCGGCTACGAGCAGTACTTC.

This clonotype was picked up a small number of times. This chain joins TRBV16 and TRBJ2-1; the D is unclear. The V and J ends lost 2 bases and 0 bases respectively, with 8 bases between them. This CDR3 spans 15 amino acids. Germline V gene data show CDR1 as KGHSY and CDR2 as FQNENV. CDR3 in amino acids: CASSQLGSSYNEQFF. DNA of the CDR3: TGTGCCAGCAGCCAACTAGGAAGCTCCTACAATGAGCAGTTCTTC. Combining the CDR3 with reference TRBV16 and TRBJ2-1 gives the whole variable domain GEEVAQTPKHLVRGEGQKAKLYCAPIKGHSYVFWYQQVLKNEFKFLISFQNENVFDETGMPKERFSAKCLPNSPCSLEIQATKLEDSAVYFCASSQLGSSYNEQFFGPGTRLTVL.

This chain links TRBV3-1 with TRBJ2-3, with unresolved D. The germline CDR1 and CDR2 sequences are LGHDT and YNNKEL (reference sequence). Trimming stripped 4 bases from V and 4 bases from J, with 21 bases between. The CDR3 contains 17 residues. Here the CDR3 reads CASSRRKWSSGADTQYF. CDR3 nucleotides: TGTGCCAGCAGCCGCCGCAAATGGAGTAGTGGCGCAGATACGCAGTATTTT.

The CDR3 nucleotides read TGTGCCATCAGGCCGGGTAGCTCCTACAATGAGCAGTTCTTC. Its translation is CAIRPGSSYNEQFF. The genes are TRBV10-3 and TRBJ2-1; D unresolved. V dropped 6 bases and J dropped 0 bases, with 9 bases sitting between them. Germline assignment: CDR1 ENHRY and CDR2 SYGVKD. The CDR3 length is 14 residues.

The chain uses TRBV12-5 and TRBJ2-1; possibly TRBD2 for D (5 bases). V dropped 6 bases and J dropped 9 bases, with 12 bases sitting between them. CDR3 length: 12 amino acids. CDR1 is LGHNT and CDR2 is FRNRAP in the germline V gene. DNA of the CDR3: TGTGCTAGTGGCCGCCCTGAGGGTGAGCAGTTCTTC. It translates to CASGRPEGEQFF.

This clonotype was counted only a few times. J is TRBJ2-1 and V is TRBV29-1; 7 bases agree with TRBD1. Germline trimming cut 4 bases from V and 6 bases from J; bases unmatched to any gene: 9. This CDR3 is 14 amino acids long. In germline, CDR1 is SQVTM, CDR2 ANQGSEA. CDR3 sequence (DNA): TGCAGCGTTGCGCGGACAGGCGAGGTCAATGAGCAGTTCTTC. Its translation: CSVARTGEVNEQFF.

The V gene is TRBV12-3 or TRBV12-4, the J gene TRBJ1-1, with 9 bases identical to TRBD1. With V trimmed by 1 base and J by 3 bases, 12 bases remained unmatched. CDR3 size: 18 residues. CDR3 DNA sequence: TGTGCCAGCAGTTTAGGGACAGGGGCAGGTAGGAGGGACACTGAAGCTTTCTTT. It codes for CASSLGTGAGRRDTEAFF.

V and J are TRBV12-3 or TRBV12-4 and TRBJ2-1, with D tentatively TRBD1 (5 bases). V lost 10 bases and J 2 bases, leaving 18 bases between the germline ends. This CDR3 contains 15 residues. The CDR3 nucleotides read TGTGCCATCATCTATTGGGGCAGGGCCTACAATGAGCAGTTCTTC. Translated, it gives CAIIYWGRAYNEQFF.

This chain uses TRBV10-1 with TRBJ2-3; D is undetermined. V was cut by 5 bases and J by 3 bases, with 9 bases left in between. This CDR3 comprises 13 residues. The germline V gene has CDR1 WNHNN and CDR2 SYGVQD (reference sequence). The CDR3 spells CASSIISTDTQYF. CDR3 coding DNA: TGCGCCAGCAGTATTATCTCGACAGATACGCAGTATTTT.

The chain employs TRBV6-2 or TRBV6-3 and TRBJ1-1, with 9 bases that match TRBD1. Trimming took 6 bases from V and 4 from J; bases not matched to a gene: 6. Germline CDR1 and CDR2: MNHEY and SVGEGT. The CDR3 runs 14 residues. The CDR3 spells CASRLTGGITEAFF. CDR3 nucleotide sequence: TGTGCCAGCAGGCTAACAGGGGGCATCACTGAAGCTTTCTTT.

V usage is TRBV25-1 and J usage is TRBJ1-5; a weak D match, TRBD1 (6 bases). This CDR3 spans 14 amino acids. Germline V lookup: CDR1 MGHDK, CDR2 SYGVNS. Trimming shortened V by 10 bases and J by 0 bases, and 13 bases separated the two germline ends. The CDR3 loop reads CATSTGDSNQPQHF. The CDR3 nucleotides are TGTGCCACTTCGACAGGTGATAGCAATCAGCCCCAGCATTTT. Looking up the rest from reference TRBV25-1 and TRBJ1-5 gives the full variable domain: EADIYQTPRYLVIGTGKKITLECSQTMGHDKMYWYQQDPGMELHLIHYSYGVNSTEKGDLSSESTVSRIRTEHFPLTLESARPSHTSQYLCATSTGDSNQPQHFGDGTRLSIL.